This T cell receptor beta chain was obtained from a study of blood T cell repertoires in COVID-19. Generated by immunoSEQ multiplex PCR, the TCRdb table keeps only in-frame clones and is missing some. The sample includes 72,000 or so clones, about 90% seen only once; the top ten take under 6.5%. CDR1 and CDR2 from the germline V gene are KGHSH and LQKENI. V was trimmed by 8 bases and J by 1 base, leaving 11 bases between them. The CDR3 covers 13 residues. The material sequenced was peripheral blood. The TCR comes from a man aged 50-60 years with active COVID-19. The rearrangement joins TRBV18 to TRBJ1-1, with no clear D. CDR3 protein: CASQLQKNTEAFF. The DNA for the CDR3 is TGTGCCAGCCAACTCCAAAAGAACACTGAAGCTTTCTTT.